This is a list of T cell receptor beta chains from one sample in a study of cytomegalovirus exposure and HLA in healthy donors. Assay: immunoSEQ multiplex PCR; the TCRdb copy retains only in-frame clones and omits some. The repertoire includes 35,000 to 40,000 clones, 74% of them detected once, and about 5.7% sits in the top ten. Material for sequencing was PBMCs. The receptors were sampled from a man aged 25 to 45 in good health and CMV-seronegative. The CDR3 runs from the conserved cysteine through the conserved F or W. D genes are given only for firm matches. Size tells how often a clone was seen (once, few, many) or the class of an expanded clone, and some rows leave it out.

CDR3nt: TGTGCCAGCAGTTTATCCGGGGAAGAGGATCGCTATGGCTACACCTTC; CDR3aa: CASSLSGEEDRYGYTF; v_gene: TRBV27; j_gene: TRBJ1-2; d_gene: .; abundance: .
CDR3nt: TGCGCCAGCAGCCAAGATAAGGGGATCCCTGAAGCTTTCTTT; CDR3aa: CASSQDKGIPEAFF; v_gene: TRBV4-1; j_gene: TRBJ1-1; d_gene: .; abundance: .
CDR3nt: TGTGCCAGCAGGGAGGGTGGGCAAGCCACAGATACGCAGTATTTT; CDR3aa: CASREGGQATDTQYF; v_gene: TRBV6-5; j_gene: TRBJ2-3; d_gene: .; abundance: .
CDR3nt: TGTGCCAGCAGCTCGACTAGCGGGGGACCAGATACGCAGTATTTT; CDR3aa: CASSSTSGGPDTQYF; v_gene: TRBV7-9; j_gene: TRBJ2-3; d_gene: TRBD2; abundance: .
CDR3nt: TGTGCCAGTAGCCCACGCCCGGACAGTACAAACTATGGCTACACCTTC; CDR3aa: CASSPRPDSTNYGYTF; v_gene: TRBV19; j_gene: TRBJ1-2; d_gene: .; abundance: .
CDR3nt: TGTGCCAGCAGCTTTGACAGTTACAATGAGCAGTTCTTC; CDR3aa: CASSFDSYNEQFF; v_gene: TRBV7-2; j_gene: TRBJ2-1; d_gene: .; abundance: .
CDR3nt: TGTGCCAGCAGCTCCCGGGATGGACCCGGGGAGCTGTTTTTT; CDR3aa: CASSSRDGPGELFF; v_gene: TRBV7-6; j_gene: TRBJ2-2; d_gene: .; abundance: few
CDR3nt: TGTGCCTGGAGTGGAGGATTGGGTGAAAAACTGTTTTTT; CDR3aa: CAWSGGLGEKLFF; v_gene: TRBV30; j_gene: TRBJ1-4; d_gene: .; abundance: .
CDR3nt: TGCAGTGCAAGGGACACCCCCGAGCAGTACTTC; CDR3aa: CSARDTPEQYF; v_gene: TRBV20-1; j_gene: TRBJ2-7; d_gene: .; abundance: .
CDR3nt: TGTGCCAGCAGCGGACCGGGACAGGGGATAGAAGCTTTCTTT; CDR3aa: CASSGPGQGIEAFF; v_gene: TRBV5-4; j_gene: TRBJ1-1; d_gene: TRBD1; abundance: .
CDR3nt: TGTGCCAGCAGTGAACAAGGTCTCAGGGGCATTCAGTACTTC; CDR3aa: CASSEQGLRGIQYF; v_gene: TRBV2; j_gene: TRBJ2-4; d_gene: .; abundance: .